Included here is one T cell receptor beta chain sequence, with context. Its antigen is not identified. The sample is drawn from a study of cytomegalovirus exposure and HLA in healthy donors. Study context: Around 85 million unique TCRs from HLA-typed donors were held in an early data release.

The PCR used 60 Vbeta and 13 Jbeta primers. The table came from immunoSEQ multiplex PCR; TCRdb's copy has only in-frame clones and leaves some out. The repertoire holds around 80,000 clones, with nearly 80% as singletons. Trimming took 5 bases from V and 9 from J, leaving 14 bases between them. This CDR3 is 13 amino acids long. Germline lookup yields CDR1 MDHEN and CDR2 SYDVKM. Study-level points and caveats: Rarity held for most TCR sequences, but there were some public TCRs that occurred in many donors. The listing of roughly 160 TCR beta chains classed them as cytomegalovirus-associated. When analyzed later, a missense DCLRE1C variant was found to be linked to TCR beta V- and J-gene trimming.

The chain recombines TRBV28 with TRBJ1-5; possibly TRBD1 for D (6 bases). This clonotype originated in a middle-aged man in good health and CMV-seronegative. The source material was PBMCs. The CDR3 is CASSQGIWGPQHF. CDR3 DNA: TGTGCCAGCAGTCAGGGGATATGGGGGCCCCAGCATTTT.